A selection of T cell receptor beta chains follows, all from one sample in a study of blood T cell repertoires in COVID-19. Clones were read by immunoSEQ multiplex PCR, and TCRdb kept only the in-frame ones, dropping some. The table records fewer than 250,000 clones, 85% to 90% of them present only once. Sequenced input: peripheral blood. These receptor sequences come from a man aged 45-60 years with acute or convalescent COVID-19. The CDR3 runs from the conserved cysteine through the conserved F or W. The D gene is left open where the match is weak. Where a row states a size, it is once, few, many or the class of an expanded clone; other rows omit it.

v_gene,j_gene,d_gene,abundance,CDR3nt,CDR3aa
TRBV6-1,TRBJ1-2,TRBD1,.,TGTGCCAGCAGTGATTGGACAGGGGGCAGCTATGGCTACACCTTC,CASSDWTGGSYGYTF
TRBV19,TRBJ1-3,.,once,TGTGCCAGTAGATATGACAGGTCCACTGGAAACACCATATATTTT,CASRYDRSTGNTIYF
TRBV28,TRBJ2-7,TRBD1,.,TGTGCCAGCAGTGGCTGGGGACAGGGGACAACCTACGAGCAGTACTTC,CASSGWGQGTTYEQYF
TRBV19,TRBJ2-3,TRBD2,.,TGTGCCAGTAGGGTGCAGGGCGGGGGGTTAGATACGCAGTATTTT,CASRVQGGGLDTQYF
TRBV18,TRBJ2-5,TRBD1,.,TGTGCCAGCTCCCGACAGGGGGACGGGACCCAGTACTTC,CASSRQGDGTQYF
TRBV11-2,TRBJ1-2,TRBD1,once,TGTGCCAGCAGCCCGACAGGGGTGGGTGGCTACACCTTC,CASSPTGVGGYTF
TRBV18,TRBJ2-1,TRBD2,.,TGTGCCAGCTCACCAGATGTCGGGGGGGGCCCTTGGAATGAGCAGTTCTTC,CASSPDVGGGPWNEQFF
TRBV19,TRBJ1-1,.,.,TGTGCCAGTAGGGCAGGTCCGAACACTGAAGCTTTCTTT,CASRAGPNTEAFF
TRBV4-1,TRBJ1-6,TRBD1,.,TGCGCCAGCAGCCCCTGGGACAGGGGAAATAATTCACCCCTCCACTTT,CASSPWDRGNNSPLHF
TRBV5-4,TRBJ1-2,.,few,TGTGCCATCAAGGGGAGGACCAGTGACTACACCTTC,CAIKGRTSDYTF
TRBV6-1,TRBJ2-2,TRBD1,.,TGTGCCAGCAGTGAACGAGGGACAGGGGGAAGGTCCGGGGAGCTGTTTTTT,CASSERGTGGRSGELFF
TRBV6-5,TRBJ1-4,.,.,TGTGCCAGCACCCGGGGTCCTAATGAAAAACTGTTTTTT,CASTRGPNEKLFF
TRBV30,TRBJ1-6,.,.,TGTGCCTGGGAGACTGGGGACACCAATAATTCACCCCTCCACTTT,CAWETGDTNNSPLHF
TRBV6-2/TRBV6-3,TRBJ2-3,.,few,TGTGCCAGCAGTTATTATATTAGCAGGGTAACAGATACGCAGTATTTT,CASSYYISRVTDTQYF
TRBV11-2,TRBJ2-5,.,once,TGTGCCAGCAGCCCCCGGAGCGGCGGAGGGGTTGAAGAGACCCAGTACTTC,CASSPRSGGGVEETQYF
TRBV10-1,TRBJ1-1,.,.,TGCGCCAGCAGTGAGGGCGGGATAACTGAAGCTTTCTTT,CASSEGGITEAFF
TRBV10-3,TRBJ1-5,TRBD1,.,TGTGCCCTCGGGAAACGGAGGGACAGGGGGAGACCCCAGCATTTT,CALGKRRDRGRPQHF
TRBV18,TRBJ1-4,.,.,TGTGCCAGCTCACTTACCCCACCGGGGACTAATGAAAAACTGTTTTTT,CASSLTPPGTNEKLFF
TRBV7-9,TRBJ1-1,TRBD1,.,TGTGCCAGCAGCTTGGTTACAGGGGTGAACACTGAAGCTTTCTTT,CASSLVTGVNTEAFF
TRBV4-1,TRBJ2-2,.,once,TGCGCCAGCAGCCAAGGCGTCGGCCTAAGGGGCGGGGAGCTGTTTTTT,CASSQGVGLRGGELFF
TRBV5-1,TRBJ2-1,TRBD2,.,TGCGCCAGCAGCTTAACGGGGGGGCCGGTCGATGAGCAGTTCTTC,CASSLTGGPVDEQFF
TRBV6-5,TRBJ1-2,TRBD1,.,TGTGCCAGCCTGACAGGGAGTGGGGCCAACTATGGCTACACCTTC,CASLTGSGANYGYTF
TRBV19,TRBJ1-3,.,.,TGTGCCAGTAGCGTTGGAAGGGGAAATGGAAACACCATATATTTT,CASSVGRGNGNTIYF
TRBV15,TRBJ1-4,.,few,TGTGCCACCAGCAGAGATGTTACAGGGTGGTTCGGCAGCGAAAAACTGTTTTTT,CATSRDVTGWFGSEKLFF
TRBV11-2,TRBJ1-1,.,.,TGTGCCAGCAGCTTACCCAGGGACACTGAAGCTTTCTTT,CASSLPRDTEAFF
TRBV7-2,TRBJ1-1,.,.,TGTGCCAGCAAAGTGGGACTTCGCACTGAAGCTTTCTTT,CASKVGLRTEAFF
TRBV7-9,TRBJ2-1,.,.,TGTGCCAGCAGCTTGGTAGAAGCGAATGAGCAGTTCTTC,CASSLVEANEQFF
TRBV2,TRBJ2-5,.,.,TGTGCCAGCAGCGAAAGGGAAGGACTGAAAGAGACCCAGTACTTC,CASSEREGLKETQYF
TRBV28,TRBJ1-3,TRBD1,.,TGTGCCAGCAGCACAGGGGCCCGCTCTGGAAACACCATATATTTT,CASSTGARSGNTIYF
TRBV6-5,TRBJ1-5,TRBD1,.,TGTGCCAGCAGCCCCGGGACAGTTTATCAGCCCCAGCATTTT,CASSPGTVYQPQHF
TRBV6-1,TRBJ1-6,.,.,TGTGCCAGCAGTGAAGGGCTCGGGTATTCACCCCTCCACTTT,CASSEGLGYSPLHF
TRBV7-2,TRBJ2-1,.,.,TGTGCCAGCAGCCGCAGACTAGCCTACAATGAGCAGTTCTTC,CASSRRLAYNEQFF
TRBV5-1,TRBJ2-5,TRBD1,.,TGCGCCAGCAGCGCGACAGGGGGAGGAGAGACCCAGTACTTC,CASSATGGGETQYF
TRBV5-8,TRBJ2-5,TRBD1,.,TGTGCCAGCAGCTTGAGGCACAGGGGTGAGACCCAGTACTTC,CASSLRHRGETQYF
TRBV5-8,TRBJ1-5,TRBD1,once,TGTGCCAGCAGCTTGGCTGACAGGGGGCGAAGTTTTCAGCCCCAGCATTTT,CASSLADRGRSFQPQHF
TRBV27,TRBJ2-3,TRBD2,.,TGTGCCAGCAGTTTAAGGGGACTAGCGGGGCATAGCACAGATACGCAGTATTTT,CASSLRGLAGHSTDTQYF
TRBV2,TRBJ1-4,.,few,TGTGCCAGCAGTGTTGGACAAACTAATGAAAAACTGTTTTTT,CASSVGQTNEKLFF
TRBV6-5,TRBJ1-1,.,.,TGTGCCAGCGGCCGGGCCGGGGAAACTGAAGCTTTCTTT,CASGRAGETEAFF
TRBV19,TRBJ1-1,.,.,TGTGCCAGTAGTATGATGCGGGGGACCGCTGAAGCTTTCTTT,CASSMMRGTAEAFF
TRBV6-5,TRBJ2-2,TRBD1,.,TGTGCCAGCAGCCGGACAGGGATTCATACCGGGGAGCTGTTTTTT,CASSRTGIHTGELFF
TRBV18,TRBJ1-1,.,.,TGTGCCAGCTCACCACCGGCGGGCGCGAACACTGAAGCTTTCTTT,CASSPPAGANTEAFF
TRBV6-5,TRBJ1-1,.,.,TGTGCCAGCACGGGTCCCACTGAAGCTTTCTTT,CASTGPTEAFF
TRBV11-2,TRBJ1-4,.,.,TGTGCCAGCAGCTTAGGTTTGCGTCGGAAACTGTTTTTT,CASSLGLRRKLFF
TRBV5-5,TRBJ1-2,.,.,TGTGCCAGCAGCTGGGGCACGGAGGGTAGTACCTTC,CASSWGTEGSTF
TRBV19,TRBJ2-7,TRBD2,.,TGTGCCAGTAGTATAGGCCGGGAGGGGCCCTACGAGCAGTACTTC,CASSIGREGPYEQYF
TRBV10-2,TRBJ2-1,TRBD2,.,TGCGCCAGCATTGGACTAGCGGGGGGGATTCGACCGGGGTCCTACAATGAGCAGTTCTTC,CASIGLAGGIRPGSYNEQFF
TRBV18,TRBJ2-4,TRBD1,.,TGTGCCAGCTCACTCGAGACAGGGTCGGGCATTCAGTACTTC,CASSLETGSGIQYF
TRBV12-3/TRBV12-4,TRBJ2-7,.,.,TGTGCCAGCAGTTTGCGGGGTGACGAGCAGTACTTC,CASSLRGDEQYF
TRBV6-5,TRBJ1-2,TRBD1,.,TGTGCCAGCAGTTCCCGGGCCAGGGGGCAGGGCTACACCTTC,CASSSRARGQGYTF
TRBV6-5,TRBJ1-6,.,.,TGTGCCAGCAGTAAGCCGTATAATTCACCCCTCCACTTT,CASSKPYNSPLHF
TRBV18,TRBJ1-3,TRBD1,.,TGTGCCAGCTCACCAGCGGACAGGGGGCGGTCTGGAAACACCATATATTTT,CASSPADRGRSGNTIYF
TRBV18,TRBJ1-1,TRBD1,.,TGTGCCAGCTCACCCGGGACAGGTCTGTTGGAGTTTGAAGCTTTCTTT,CASSPGTGLLEFEAFF
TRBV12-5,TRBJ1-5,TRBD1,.,TGTGCTAGTGGTTTGTCCAATCCGGGCAGGGGGAATCAGCCCCAGCATTTT,CASGLSNPGRGNQPQHF
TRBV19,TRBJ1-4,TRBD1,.,TGTGCCAGTACAGACAGGGTGACTAATGAAAAACTGTTTTTT,CASTDRVTNEKLFF
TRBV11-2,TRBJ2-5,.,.,TGTGCCAGCAGCTGGTCGGGGACTGACAAAGAGACCCAGTACTTC,CASSWSGTDKETQYF
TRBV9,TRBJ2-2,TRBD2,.,TGTGCCAGCAGCTCCAGTTGGGGACTAGCGAGGGAGCTGTTTTTT,CASSSSWGLARELFF
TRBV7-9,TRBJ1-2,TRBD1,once,TGTGCCAGCAGCTCGAGTGCCCCCACAGGGGAGTTCGGCTATGGCTACACCTTC,CASSSSAPTGEFGYGYTF
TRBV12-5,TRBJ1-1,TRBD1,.,TGTGCTAGTACCCCGGGTCGGGACAGGGATACTTTCTTT,CASTPGRDRDTFF
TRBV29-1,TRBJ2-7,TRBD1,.,TGCAGCGTTGGAAGGGACAGCTACGAGCAGTACTTC,CSVGRDSYEQYF